The clone carrying this T cell receptor (beta chain) was seen more than once but under ten times. The time point: newly diagnosed GD, antithyroid drugs for less than 3 months. Researchers made the TCR library from RNA that was extracted from PBMCs. The sample belongs to a study of regulatory T cells in long-lasting Graves disease. Germline V gene sequence: CDR1 LNHDA, CDR2 SQIVND (reference sequence). The CDR3 length is 14 residues. V lost 10 bases, J lost 4 bases, and 4 bases stayed unmatched. Building the TCR beta libraries relied on iRepertoire HTBI primers, and CDR3 regions underwent Arm-PCR. TCRdb reprocessed the multiplex PCR reads via MiXCR and lists one record per CDR3 protein. The table lists hundreds of thousands of distinct CDR3 sequences, less than 15% of them singletons. The same data also went into a second study, on T cells in Graves' hyperthyroidism and ophthalmopathy. That report adds: The blood repertoire included most of the expanded thyroid clonotypes above 0.001.

The material was peripheral blood mononuclear cells (PBMCs), obtained at new diagnosis, from a patient treated with antithyroid drugs. The genes are TRBV19 and TRBJ2-2; TRBD2 matches 12 bases. The clonotype originates from a man aged 25 to 40 with Graves disease. The chain's CDR3 is CATRTSGVTGELFF. The DNA for the CDR3 is TGTGCCACTCGGACTAGCGGGGTCACCGGGGAGCTGTTTTTT.